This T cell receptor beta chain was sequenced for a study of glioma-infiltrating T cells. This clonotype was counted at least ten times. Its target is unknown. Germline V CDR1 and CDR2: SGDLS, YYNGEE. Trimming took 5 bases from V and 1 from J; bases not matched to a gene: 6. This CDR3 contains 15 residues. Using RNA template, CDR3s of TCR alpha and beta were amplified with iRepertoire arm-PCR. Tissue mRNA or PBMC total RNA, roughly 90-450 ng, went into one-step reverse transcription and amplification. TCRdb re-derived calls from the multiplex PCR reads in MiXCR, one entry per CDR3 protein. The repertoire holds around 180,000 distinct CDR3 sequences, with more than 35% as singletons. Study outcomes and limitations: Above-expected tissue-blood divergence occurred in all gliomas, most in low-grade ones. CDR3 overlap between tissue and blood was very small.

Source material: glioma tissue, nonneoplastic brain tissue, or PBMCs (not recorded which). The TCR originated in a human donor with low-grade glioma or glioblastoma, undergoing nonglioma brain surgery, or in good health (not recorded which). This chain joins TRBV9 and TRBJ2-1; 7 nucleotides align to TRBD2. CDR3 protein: CASSPTSASYNEQFF. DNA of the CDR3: TGTGCCAGCAGTCCTACTAGCGCATCCTACAATGAGCAGTTCTTC.